This is a list of T cell receptor beta chains from one sample in a study of T cells in Graves' hyperthyroidism and ophthalmopathy. TCRdb called the multiplex PCR reads again in MiXCR, with one record for every CDR3 protein. This table has hundreds of thousands of distinct CDR3 sequences, roughly 37% appearing once. The sequenced sample was blood. The receptors were gathered from a man between 18 and 35 years old with Graves' hyperthyroidism. Each CDR3 is given with its conserved first and last residue. Fields, in order: V gene, J gene, clone size, D gene, CDR3 protein, CDR3 DNA. A D gene is named only where the DNA matches it firmly. Rows may omit the clone size; those that give it use once, few, many or a size class.

>TRBV12-3/TRBV12-4|TRBJ1-1|many|.
CASSLRGGNTEAFF
TGCGCCAGCAGCTTGCGGGGGGGGAACACTGAAGCTTTCTTT
>TRBV7-2|TRBJ1-5|.|.
CASRTRDSNQPQHF
TGTGCCAGCAGAACCAGGGATAGCAATCAGCCCCAGCATTTT
>TRBV7-7|TRBJ1-1|many|.
CASSHLMNTEAFF
TGTGCTAGCAGCCATTTAATGAACACTGAAGCTTTCTTT
>TRBV7-9|TRBJ1-5|few|TRBD1
CASSTTGVGPKDQPQHF
TGTGCCAGCAGCACGACAGGGGTAGGTCCCAAGGATCAGCCCCAGCATTTT
>TRBV29-1|TRBJ2-7|few|TRBD1
CSVEDQEQGIYEQYF
TGCAGCGTTGAAGATCAAGAACAGGGGATCTACGAGCAGTACTTC
>TRBV2|TRBJ2-5|.|.
CASSGYETATMETQYF
TGTGCCAGCAGTGGATACGAGACCGCCACAATGGAGACCCAGTACTTC
>TRBV10-3|TRBJ1-3|many|.
CAISAAGALGNTIYF
TGTGCCATCAGTGCGGCAGGAGCACTGGGAAACACCATATATTTT
>TRBV11-2|TRBJ2-7|few|.
CASSLIKSYEQYF
TGTGCCAGCAGCTTGATCAAGTCCTACGAGCAGTACTTC
>TRBV25-1|TRBJ2-7|.|.
CASSARRDFSYEQYF
TGTGCCAGCAGTGCTAGACGGGATTTCTCCTACGAGCAGTACTTC
>TRBV29-1|TRBJ2-5|.|.
CSVVNVDTRTAQYF
TGCAGCGTTGTGAACGTAGACACCCGGACGGCCCAGTACTTC
>TRBV7-2|TRBJ1-3|.|TRBD1
CASSSDRDSNTIYF
TGTGCCAGCAGCTCGGACAGGGATTCGAACACCATATATTTT
>TRBV7-2|TRBJ1-1|.|.
CASSPHVGNGYTEAFF
TGTGCCAGCAGCCCTCACGTAGGCAACGGCTACACTGAAGCTTTCTTT
>TRBV20-1|TRBJ1-2|.|.
CSARDRASNYGYTF
TGCAGTGCTAGAGATCGAGCATCTAACTATGGCTACACCTTC
>TRBV7-2|TRBJ2-5|few|.
CASSPPRRNGDQETQYF
TGTGCCAGCTCACCACCGCGACGGAACGGGGACCAAGAGACCCAGTACTTC
>TRBV7-2|TRBJ1-4|many|.
CASSSGLANEKLFF
TGTGCCAGCAGCTCCGGGCTGGCTAATGAAAAACTGTTTTTT
>TRBV9|TRBJ2-7|.|.
CASSPQGSYEQCF
TGTGCCAGCAGCCCCCAGGGCTCCTACGAGCAGTGCTTC
>TRBV6-1|TRBJ1-1|.|.
CASSESIPNEASF
TGTGCCAGCAGTGAAAGCATACCAAATGAAGCTTCCTTT
>TRBV20-1|TRBJ1-5|.|TRBD1
CSARETGGIDQPQHF
TGCAGTGCTAGGGAGACAGGGGGGATTGATCAGCCCCAGCATTTT
>TRBV19|TRBJ1-4|few|TRBD1
CASRSVSRGTTNEKLFF
TGTGCCAGTAGGTCCGTGAGCAGGGGGACAACTAATGAAAAACTGTTTTTT
>TRBV29-1|TRBJ1-5|.|TRBD1
CSVPGTGYQPQHF
TGCAGCGTACCCGGGACAGGGTATCAGCCCCAGCATTTT
>TRBV15|TRBJ1-1|many|.
CATSSPTGPNTEAFF
TGTGCCACCAGCAGTCCAACAGGGCCGAACACTGAAGCTTTCTTT
>TRBV7-2|TRBJ2-2|.|.
CASSLLTGATGELFF
TGTGCCAGCAGCTTACTAACGGGGGCGACCGGGGAGCTGTTTTTT
>TRBV7-2|TRBJ2-7|.|.
CASSLGGRESHEQYF
TGTGCCAGCAGCTTAGGTGGCAGGGAATCACACGAGCAGTACTTC
>TRBV5-1|TRBJ2-7|.|TRBD1
CASSQEGGGRGAYEQYF
TGCGCCAGCAGCCAAGAAGGGGGCGGTCGAGGGGCCTACGAGCAGTACTTC
>TRBV29-1|TRBJ1-1|.|.
CSVDVGAEAFF
TGCAGCGTTGACGTAGGGGCGGAAGCTTTCTTT
>TRBV5-1|TRBJ1-2|.|TRBD1
CASSWDSTYGYTF
TGCGCCAGCAGCTGGGACAGCACCTATGGCTACACCTTC
>TRBV18|TRBJ2-5|few|.
CASSPAAETQYF
TGTGCCAGCTCACCGGCAGCTGAGACCCAGTACTTC
>TRBV7-2|TRBJ1-1|many|TRBD1
CASSRDRQNTEAFF
TGTGCCAGCAGCAGGGACAGACAGAACACTGAAGCTTTCTTT
>TRBV7-2|TRBJ1-1|.|TRBD1
CASSLWDRILPMEAFF
TGTGCCAGCAGCTTATGGGACAGGATCCTGCCGATGGAAGCTTTCTTT
>TRBV25-1|TRBJ2-5|.|.
CASSEVGLQETQYF
TGTGCCAGCAGTGAAGTGGGCCTCCAAGAGACCCAGTACTTC
>TRBV20-1|TRBJ2-7|many|.
CSADTGSYEQYF
TGCAGTGCTGACACAGGATCCTACGAGCAGTACTTC
>TRBV29-1|TRBJ2-2|.|.
CSVPRPNGGELFF
TGCAGCGTCCCCCGACCGAACGGCGGGGAGCTGTTTTTT
>TRBV11-2|TRBJ2-7|.|.
CASSEKASASSYEQYF
TGTGCCAGCAGCGAAAAGGCTAGCGCGAGCTCCTACGAGCAGTACTTC
>TRBV7-2|TRBJ1-1|few|.
CASSPKTVAVFTEAFF
TGTGCCAGCAGCCCCAAGACGGTTGCGGTGTTCACTGAAGCTTTCTTT
>TRBV7-2|TRBJ2-7|.|TRBD2
CASSLTASGSSHEQYF
TGTGCCAGCAGCTTAACTGCTAGCGGGTCCTCCCACGAGCAGTACTTC